A selection of T cell receptor beta chains follows, all from one sample in a study of T-cell memory formation after mild COVID-19. Each CDR3 protein is one row after TCRdb ran MiXCR on the 5' RACE reads. The sample has 400,000 to 500,000 distinct CDR3 sequences; about 20% are singletons. The sample taken for sequencing was PBMCs or a T cell subset sorted from them (not recorded which). The source of these receptors is a man between 18 and 35 years old who had mild COVID-19 (a few samples of this study predate the infection). Cell type and time point are not known. Each CDR3 is given with its conserved first and last residue. Each record gives: V gene, clone size, J gene, D gene, CDR3 protein, CDR3 DNA. A D gene is named only where the DNA matches it firmly. The size of a clone is reported for some rows only, either as once, few or many, or as a class for expanded clones.

v_call: TRBV19; clone_size: few; j_call: TRBJ2-2; d_call: -; cdr3_aa: CATVSDGYTGELFF; cdr3_nt: TGTGCCACCGTTTCGGACGGATACACCGGGGAGCTGTTTTTT
v_call: TRBV12-3/TRBV12-4; clone_size: many; j_call: TRBJ1-2; d_call: -; cdr3_aa: CASSSAGSNYGYTF; cdr3_nt: TGTGCCAGCAGTTCCGCGGGCAGCAACTATGGCTACACCTTC
v_call: TRBV9; clone_size: few; j_call: TRBJ1-1; d_call: -; cdr3_aa: CASSVGGGGAEAFF; cdr3_nt: TGTGCCAGCAGCGTAGGAGGGGGTGGCGCTGAAGCTTTCTTT
v_call: TRBV5-1; clone_size: -; j_call: TRBJ1-1; d_call: -; cdr3_aa: CASSLEAGVTEAFF; cdr3_nt: TGCGCCAGCAGCTTGGAGGCAGGGGTCACTGAAGCTTTCTTT
v_call: TRBV27; clone_size: few; j_call: TRBJ1-6; d_call: -; cdr3_aa: CASRTGLTNSPLHF; cdr3_nt: TGTGCCAGCAGGACGGGACTGACAAATTCACCCCTCCACTTT
v_call: TRBV12-3/TRBV12-4; clone_size: many; j_call: TRBJ2-3; d_call: TRBD2; cdr3_aa: CASTLAGGGADTQYF; cdr3_nt: TGTGCCAGCACGCTAGCGGGGGGAGGCGCAGATACGCAGTATTTT
v_call: TRBV6-2/TRBV6-3; clone_size: few; j_call: TRBJ2-3; d_call: TRBD2; cdr3_aa: CASRDTSGTDTQYF; cdr3_nt: TGTGCCAGCAGGGACACTAGCGGGACAGATACGCAGTATTTT
v_call: TRBV12-3/TRBV12-4; clone_size: few; j_call: TRBJ2-5; d_call: -; cdr3_aa: CASSFVSSETQYF; cdr3_nt: TGTGCCAGCAGTTTTGTCTCCTCGGAGACCCAGTACTTC
v_call: TRBV20-1; clone_size: -; j_call: TRBJ1-1; d_call: TRBD1; cdr3_aa: CSATRDRNTEAFF; cdr3_nt: TGCAGTGCCACCAGGGACAGGAACACTGAAGCTTTCTTT
v_call: TRBV19; clone_size: -; j_call: TRBJ2-1; d_call: TRBD2; cdr3_aa: CDSSRTTGGTREQFF; cdr3_nt: TGTGACAGTAGTAGAACGACGGGGGGGACGAGAGAGCAGTTCTTC
v_call: TRBV7-9; clone_size: -; j_call: TRBJ2-7; d_call: TRBD1; cdr3_aa: CASGVGQGASYEQYF; cdr3_nt: TGTGCCAGCGGGGTGGGTCAGGGGGCTTCCTACGAGCAGTACTTC
v_call: TRBV6-2/TRBV6-3; clone_size: -; j_call: TRBJ2-2; d_call: -; cdr3_aa: CASSSLGRGIGELFF; cdr3_nt: TGTGCCAGCAGCTCCTTGGGAAGGGGTATCGGGGAGCTGTTTTTT
v_call: TRBV12-3/TRBV12-4; clone_size: few; j_call: TRBJ1-5; d_call: -; cdr3_aa: CASRDRDQSPQHF; cdr3_nt: TGTGCCAGCAGAGACAGAGACCAGTCGCCCCAGCATTTT
v_call: TRBV7-9; clone_size: -; j_call: TRBJ1-6; d_call: -; cdr3_aa: CASSRRGANSPLHF; cdr3_nt: TGTGCCAGCAGCCGACGGGGGGCAAATTCACCCCTCCACTTT
v_call: TRBV29-1; clone_size: few; j_call: TRBJ2-7; d_call: -; cdr3_aa: CSVEVGQSSYEQYF; cdr3_nt: TGCAGCGTTGAAGTAGGTCAGTCCTCCTACGAGCAGTACTTC
v_call: TRBV4-1; clone_size: few; j_call: TRBJ2-1; d_call: -; cdr3_aa: CASSQRPPTPDEQFF; cdr3_nt: TGCGCCAGCAGCCAAAGGCCGCCGACCCCCGATGAGCAGTTCTTC
v_call: TRBV15; clone_size: -; j_call: TRBJ1-1; d_call: TRBD1; cdr3_aa: CATSKDRGLSEAFF; cdr3_nt: TGTGCCACCAGCAAAGACAGGGGACTTAGTGAAGCTTTCTTT
v_call: TRBV21-1; clone_size: -; j_call: TRBJ1-6; d_call: -; cdr3_aa: CASSKARLVYSPLHF; cdr3_nt: TGTGCCAGCAGCAAAGCTCGATTAGTTTATTCACCCCTCCACTTT
v_call: TRBV7-9; clone_size: -; j_call: TRBJ2-1; d_call: TRBD2; cdr3_aa: CASSPQRGAYNEQFF; cdr3_nt: TGTGCCAGCAGCCCCCAGCGGGGGGCCTACAATGAGCAGTTCTTC
v_call: TRBV20-1; clone_size: few; j_call: TRBJ1-2; d_call: -; cdr3_aa: CSASSPGLGSYGYTF; cdr3_nt: TGCAGTGCTTCAAGCCCGGGACTGGGAAGCTATGGCTACACCTTC
v_call: TRBV29-1; clone_size: many; j_call: TRBJ2-7; d_call: -; cdr3_aa: CSVLGQALYEQYF; cdr3_nt: TGCAGCGTTCTCGGGCAGGCACTCTACGAGCAGTACTTC
v_call: TRBV7-3; clone_size: -; j_call: TRBJ2-6; d_call: -; cdr3_aa: CASRDTGTGANVLTF; cdr3_nt: TGTGCCAGCAGAGATACAGGTACCGGGGCCAACGTCCTGACTTTC
v_call: TRBV5-1; clone_size: few; j_call: TRBJ1-3; d_call: TRBD1; cdr3_aa: CASSWTGLSGNTIYF; cdr3_nt: TGCGCCAGCAGCTGGACAGGCTTAAGTGGAAACACCATATATTTT
v_call: TRBV27; clone_size: -; j_call: TRBJ1-2; d_call: -; cdr3_aa: CASSYRSDDGYTF; cdr3_nt: TGTGCCAGCAGTTATCGGTCGGACGATGGCTACACCTTC
v_call: TRBV6-5; clone_size: few; j_call: TRBJ1-2; d_call: -; cdr3_aa: CASSRLTVPEGYTF; cdr3_nt: TGTGCCAGCAGTCGCCTGACGGTACCTGAAGGCTACACCTTC
v_call: TRBV15; clone_size: -; j_call: TRBJ2-1; d_call: -; cdr3_aa: CDTSPGRGASYNEQFF; cdr3_nt: TGTGACACCAGCCCAGGTCGGGGGGCATCCTACAATGAGCAGTTCTTC
v_call: TRBV14; clone_size: -; j_call: TRBJ2-3; d_call: -; cdr3_aa: CASSHGDTQYF; cdr3_nt: TGTGCCAGCAGCCACGGAGATACGCAGTATTTT
v_call: TRBV1; clone_size: -; j_call: TRBJ2-5; d_call: -; cdr3_aa: CTSSQVSGPLQETQYF; cdr3_nt: TGCACCAGCAGCCAAGTTAGCGGGCCCCTCCAAGAGACCCAGTACTTC
v_call: TRBV4-2; clone_size: few; j_call: TRBJ1-2; d_call: -; cdr3_aa: CASSQQGEASGYTF; cdr3_nt: TGTGCCAGCAGCCAGCAGGGAGAGGCTTCTGGCTACACCTTC
v_call: TRBV7-9; clone_size: few; j_call: TRBJ1-2; d_call: -; cdr3_aa: CASSSISAGGSGYTF; cdr3_nt: TGTGCCAGCAGCTCAATATCCGCTGGGGGGTCGGGCTACACCTTC
v_call: TRBV9; clone_size: -; j_call: TRBJ1-3; d_call: -; cdr3_aa: CASSVGHTSSGNTIYF; cdr3_nt: TGTGCCAGCAGCGTAGGCCACACCAGCTCTGGAAACACCATATATTTT
v_call: TRBV29-1; clone_size: few; j_call: TRBJ2-3; d_call: TRBD2; cdr3_aa: CSVTPTSGETASTDTQYF; cdr3_nt: TGCAGCGTTACCCCGACTAGCGGGGAGACGGCTAGCACAGATACGCAGTATTTT